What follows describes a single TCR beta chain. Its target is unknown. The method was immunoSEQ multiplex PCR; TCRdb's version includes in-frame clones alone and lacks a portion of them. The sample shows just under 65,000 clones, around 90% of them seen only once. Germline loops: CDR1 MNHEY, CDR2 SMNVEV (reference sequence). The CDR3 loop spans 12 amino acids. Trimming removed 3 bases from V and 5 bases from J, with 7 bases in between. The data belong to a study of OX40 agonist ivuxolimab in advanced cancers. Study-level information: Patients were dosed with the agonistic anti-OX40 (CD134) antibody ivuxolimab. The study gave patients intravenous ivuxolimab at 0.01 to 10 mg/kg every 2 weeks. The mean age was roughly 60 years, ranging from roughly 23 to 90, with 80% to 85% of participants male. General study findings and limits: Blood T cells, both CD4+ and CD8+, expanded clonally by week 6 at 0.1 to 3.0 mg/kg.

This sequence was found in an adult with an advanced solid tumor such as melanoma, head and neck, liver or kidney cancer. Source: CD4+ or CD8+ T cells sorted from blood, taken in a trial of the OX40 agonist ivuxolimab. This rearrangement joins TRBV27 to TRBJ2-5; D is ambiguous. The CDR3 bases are TGTGCCAGCAGTTTTAGGCCGGAGACCCAGTACTTC. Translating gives CASSFRPETQYF.